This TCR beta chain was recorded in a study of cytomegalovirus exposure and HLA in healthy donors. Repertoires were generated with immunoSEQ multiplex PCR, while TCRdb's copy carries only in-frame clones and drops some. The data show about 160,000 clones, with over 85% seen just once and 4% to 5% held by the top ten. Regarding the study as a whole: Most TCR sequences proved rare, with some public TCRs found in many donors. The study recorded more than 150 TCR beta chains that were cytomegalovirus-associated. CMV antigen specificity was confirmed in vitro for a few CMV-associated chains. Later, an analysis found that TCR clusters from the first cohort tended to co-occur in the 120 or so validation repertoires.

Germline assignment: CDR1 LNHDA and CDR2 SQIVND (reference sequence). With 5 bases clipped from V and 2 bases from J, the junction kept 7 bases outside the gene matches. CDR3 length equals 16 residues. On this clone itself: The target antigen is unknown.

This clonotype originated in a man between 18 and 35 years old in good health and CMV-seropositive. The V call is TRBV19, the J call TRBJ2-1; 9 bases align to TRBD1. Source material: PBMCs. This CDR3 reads CASSYSGTGTYNEQFF. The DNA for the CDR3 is TGTGCCAGTAGTTACTCCGGGACAGGGACCTACAATGAGCAGTTCTTC.